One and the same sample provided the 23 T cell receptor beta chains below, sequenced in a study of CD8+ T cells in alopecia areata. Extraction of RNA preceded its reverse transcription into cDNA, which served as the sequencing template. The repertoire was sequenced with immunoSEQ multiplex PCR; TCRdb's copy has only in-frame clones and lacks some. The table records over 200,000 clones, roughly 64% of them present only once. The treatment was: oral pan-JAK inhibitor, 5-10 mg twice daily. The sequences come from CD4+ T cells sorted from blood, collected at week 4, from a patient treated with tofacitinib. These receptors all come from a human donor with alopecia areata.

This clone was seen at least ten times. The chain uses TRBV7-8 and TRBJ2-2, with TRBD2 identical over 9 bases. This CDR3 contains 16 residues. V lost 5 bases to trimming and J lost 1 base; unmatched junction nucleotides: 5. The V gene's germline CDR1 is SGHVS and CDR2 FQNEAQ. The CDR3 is CASSELAGVNTGELFF. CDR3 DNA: TGTGCCAGCAGCGAGTTAGCGGGGGTGAACACCGGGGAGCTGTTTTTT.

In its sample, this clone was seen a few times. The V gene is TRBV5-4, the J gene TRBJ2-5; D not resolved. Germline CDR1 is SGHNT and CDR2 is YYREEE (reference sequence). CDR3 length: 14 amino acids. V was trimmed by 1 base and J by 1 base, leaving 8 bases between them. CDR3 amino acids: CASSLSNSQETQYF. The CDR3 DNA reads TGTGCCAGCAGCTTGAGCAACAGCCAAGAGACCCAGTACTTC.

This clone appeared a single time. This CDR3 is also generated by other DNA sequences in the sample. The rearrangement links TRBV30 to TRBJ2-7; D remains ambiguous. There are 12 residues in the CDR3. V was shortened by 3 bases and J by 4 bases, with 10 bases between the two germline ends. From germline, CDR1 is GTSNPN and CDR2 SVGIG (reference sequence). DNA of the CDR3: TGTGCCTGGAGCGTGACCTCGTACGAGCAGTACTTC. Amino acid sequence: CAWSVTSYEQYF.

CDR3 in amino acids: CASSSLGQGNTEAFF. The DNA for the CDR3 is TGTGCCAGCAGTTCCCTCGGACAGGGTAATACTGAAGCTTTCTTT. The chain joins TRBV27 to TRBJ1-1, with TRBD1 matching over 8 bases. This CDR3 spans 15 amino acids. V was pared by 4 bases and J by 5 bases, with 9 bases of the junction left unmatched. The germline V gene encodes CDR1 MNHEY and CDR2 SMNVEV (reference sequence).

The DNA for the CDR3 is TGTGCCAGCAGGACAGGGAGGGGTTCACCCCTCCACTTT. Translated, it gives CASRTGRGSPLHF. This chain connects TRBV6-6 to TRBJ1-6; 7 bases line up with TRBD1. Germline values: CDR1 MNHNY, CDR2 SVGAGI (reference sequence). V trimming: 6 bases; J trimming: 9 bases; junction bases outside the gene matches: 5. This CDR3 region has 13 residues.

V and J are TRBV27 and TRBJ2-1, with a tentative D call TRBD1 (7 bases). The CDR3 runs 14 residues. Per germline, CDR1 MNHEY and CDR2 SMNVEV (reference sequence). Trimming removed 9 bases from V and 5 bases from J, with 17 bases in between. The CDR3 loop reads CASRRDRVNNEQFF. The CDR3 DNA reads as TGTGCCAGTAGGAGGGACAGAGTTAACAATGAGCAGTTCTTC.

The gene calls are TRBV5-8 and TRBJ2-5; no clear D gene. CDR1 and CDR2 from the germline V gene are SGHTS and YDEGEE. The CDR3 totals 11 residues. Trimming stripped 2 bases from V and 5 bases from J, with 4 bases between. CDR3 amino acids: CASSLSETQYF. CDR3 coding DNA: TGTGCCAGCAGCTTATCTGAGACCCAGTACTTC.

DNA of the CDR3: TGTGCCAGCAGTGACGTAGGGACTCTAAAGACCTACGAGCAGTACTTC. Translation: CASSDVGTLKTYEQYF. V is TRBV25-1 and J is TRBJ2-7, with a tentative D call TRBD2 (6 bases). V shed 3 bases and J shed 2 bases, with 17 bases lying between them. CDR3 size: 16 residues. CDR1 MGHDK and CDR2 SYGVNS come from the germline V gene.

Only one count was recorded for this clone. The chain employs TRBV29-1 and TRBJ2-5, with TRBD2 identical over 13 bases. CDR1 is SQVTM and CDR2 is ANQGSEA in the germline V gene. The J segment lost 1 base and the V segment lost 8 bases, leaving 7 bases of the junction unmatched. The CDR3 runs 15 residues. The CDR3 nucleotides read TGCAGCTCCCGGCGGACTAGCGGGGGCCAAGAGACCCAGTACTTC. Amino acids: CSSRRTSGGQETQYF.

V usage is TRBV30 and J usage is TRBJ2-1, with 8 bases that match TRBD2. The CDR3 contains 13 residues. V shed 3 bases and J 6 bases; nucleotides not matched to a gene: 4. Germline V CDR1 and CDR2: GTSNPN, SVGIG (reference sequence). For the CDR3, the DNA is TGTGCCTGGAGCGCGGGGACTAGCAATGAGCAGTTCTTC. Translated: CAWSAGTSNEQFF. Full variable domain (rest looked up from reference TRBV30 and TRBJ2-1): SQTIHQWPATLVQPVGSPLSLECTVEGTSNPNLYWYRQAAGRGLQLLFYSVGIGQISSEVPQNLSASRPQDRQFILSSKKLLLSDSGFYLCAWSAGTSNEQFFGPGTRLTVL.

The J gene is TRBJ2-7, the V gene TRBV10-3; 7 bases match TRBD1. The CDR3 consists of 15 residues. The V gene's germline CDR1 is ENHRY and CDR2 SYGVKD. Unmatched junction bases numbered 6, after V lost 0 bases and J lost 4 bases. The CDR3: CAISESEGASYEQYF. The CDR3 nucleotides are TGTGCCATCAGTGAGTCAGAGGGGGCGTCTTACGAGCAGTACTTC.

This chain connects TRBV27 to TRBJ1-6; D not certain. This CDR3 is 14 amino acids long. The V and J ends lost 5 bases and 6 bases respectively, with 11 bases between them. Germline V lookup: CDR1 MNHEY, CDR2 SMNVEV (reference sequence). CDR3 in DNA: TGTGCCAGCAGTGAAGACACCATTAATTCACCCCTCCACTTT. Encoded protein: CASSEDTINSPLHF.

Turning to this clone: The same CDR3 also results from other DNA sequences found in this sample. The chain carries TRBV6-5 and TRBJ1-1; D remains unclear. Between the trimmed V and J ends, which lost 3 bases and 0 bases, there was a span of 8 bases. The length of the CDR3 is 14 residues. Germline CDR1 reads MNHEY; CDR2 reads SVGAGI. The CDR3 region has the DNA TGTGCCAGCAGTTATGGGAGGGTGAACACTGAAGCTTTCTTT. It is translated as CASSYGRVNTEAFF.

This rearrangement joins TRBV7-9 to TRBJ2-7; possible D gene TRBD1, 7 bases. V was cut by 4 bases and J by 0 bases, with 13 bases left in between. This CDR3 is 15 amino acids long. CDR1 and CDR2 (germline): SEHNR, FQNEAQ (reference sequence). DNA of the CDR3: TGTGCCAGCAGCTCGCCGGGGGACAGCTCCTACGAGCAGTACTTC. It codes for CASSSPGDSSYEQYF.

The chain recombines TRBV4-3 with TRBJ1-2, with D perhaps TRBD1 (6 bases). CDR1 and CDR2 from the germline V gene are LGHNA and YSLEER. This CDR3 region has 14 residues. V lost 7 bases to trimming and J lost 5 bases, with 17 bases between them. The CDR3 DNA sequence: TGCGCCAGCAACAATCCGTTAGGGGGGTATGGCTACACCTTC. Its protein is CASNNPLGGYGYTF.

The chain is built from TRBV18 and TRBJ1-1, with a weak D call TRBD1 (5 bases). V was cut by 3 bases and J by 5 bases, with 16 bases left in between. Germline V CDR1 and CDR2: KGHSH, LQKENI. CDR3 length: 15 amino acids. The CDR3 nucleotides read TGTGCCAGCTCACCGGTAGCAGGGCGGAGTACTGAAGCTTTCTTT. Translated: CASSPVAGRSTEAFF.

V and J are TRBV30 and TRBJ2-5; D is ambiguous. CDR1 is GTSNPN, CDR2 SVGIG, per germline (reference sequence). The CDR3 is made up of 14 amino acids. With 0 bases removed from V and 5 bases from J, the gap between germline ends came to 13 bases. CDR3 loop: CAWSVLNQMETQYF. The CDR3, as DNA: TGTGCCTGGAGTGTACTAAACCAAATGGAGACCCAGTACTTC.

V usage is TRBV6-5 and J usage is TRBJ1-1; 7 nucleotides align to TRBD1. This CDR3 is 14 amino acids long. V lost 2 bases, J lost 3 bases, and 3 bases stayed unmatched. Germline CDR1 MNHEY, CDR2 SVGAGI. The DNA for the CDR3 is TGTGCCAGCAGTTACGGCAGGGGGGACACTGAAGCTTTCTTT. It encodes CASSYGRGDTEAFF.

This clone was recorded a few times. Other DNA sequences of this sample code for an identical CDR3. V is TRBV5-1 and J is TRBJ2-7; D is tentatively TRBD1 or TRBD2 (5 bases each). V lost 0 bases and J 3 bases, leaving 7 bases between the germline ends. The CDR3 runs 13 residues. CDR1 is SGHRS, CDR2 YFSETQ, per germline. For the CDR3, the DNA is TGCGCCAGCAGCTTGGAGGGGAGCTACGAGCAGTACTTC. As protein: CASSLEGSYEQYF.

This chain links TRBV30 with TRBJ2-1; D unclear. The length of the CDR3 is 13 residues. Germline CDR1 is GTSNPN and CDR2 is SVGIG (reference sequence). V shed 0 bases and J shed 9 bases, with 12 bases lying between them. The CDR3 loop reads CAWSVGSQVEQFF. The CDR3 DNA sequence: TGTGCCTGGAGTGTGGGCAGCCAAGTTGAGCAGTTCTTC. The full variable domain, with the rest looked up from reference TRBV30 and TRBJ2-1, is SQTIHQWPATLVQPVGSPLSLECTVEGTSNPNLYWYRQAAGRGLQLLFYSVGIGQISSEVPQNLSASRPQDRQFILSSKKLLLSDSGFYLCAWSVGSQVEQFFGPGTRLTVL.

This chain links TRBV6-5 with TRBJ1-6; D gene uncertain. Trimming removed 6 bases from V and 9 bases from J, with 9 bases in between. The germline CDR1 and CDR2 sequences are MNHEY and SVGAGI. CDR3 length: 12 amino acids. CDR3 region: CASRAQSSPLHF. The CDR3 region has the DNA TGTGCCAGCAGAGCACAGAGTTCACCCCTCCACTTT.

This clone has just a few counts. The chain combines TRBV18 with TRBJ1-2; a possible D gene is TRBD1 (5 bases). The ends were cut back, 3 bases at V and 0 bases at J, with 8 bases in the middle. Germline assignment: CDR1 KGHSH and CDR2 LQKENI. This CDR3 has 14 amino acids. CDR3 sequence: CASSPAQANYGYTF. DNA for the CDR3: TGTGCCAGCTCACCCGCACAGGCTAACTATGGCTACACCTTC.

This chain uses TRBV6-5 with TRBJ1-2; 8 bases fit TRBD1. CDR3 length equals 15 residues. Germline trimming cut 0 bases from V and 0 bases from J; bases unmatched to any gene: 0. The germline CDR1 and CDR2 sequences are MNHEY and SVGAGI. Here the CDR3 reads CASSYSTGANYGYTF. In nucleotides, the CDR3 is TGTGCCAGCAGTTACTCGACAGGGGCTAACTATGGCTACACCTTC.